This T cell receptor (beta chain) came from a study of T cell responses to AZD1222 COVID-19 vaccine. Study results and caveats: Unmutated variant regions reportedly attract nearly half of all spike-specific TCRs. Donors were chiefly white British, with a greater number of females, and clonal diversity was perhaps underestimated.

Remarks on this clone: No antigen is known for it.

This CDR3 spans 15 amino acids. TCRdb's copy holds only in-frame clones and misses some; the assay was immunoSEQ multiplex PCR. The repertoire has 160,000 or so clones, roughly 89% of them found once; the top ten carry 1.6%. The V gene is TRBV21-1, the J gene TRBJ1-1. TRBV21-1 is listed as a pseudogene. The TCR sequence derives from an adult in good health. The material sequenced was peripheral blood, taken on day 0 of AZD1222 vaccination. CDR3 region: CASIQRGGTNTEAFF. The DNA of the CDR3 is TGTGCCAGCATCCAGAGGGGGGGGACGAACACTGAAGCTTTCTTT.